This T cell receptor beta chain was recovered during a study of blood T cell repertoires in COVID-19. About the research overall: From T cells, B-cell-depleted T cells, or PBMCs came the material, which was cDNA or gDNA.

Generated by immunoSEQ multiplex PCR, the TCRdb table keeps only in-frame clones and is missing some. This sample has tens of thousands of clones, with about 80% found just once. The CDR3 sequence is 12 residues long. Trimming cost V 6 bases and J 7 bases, with 7 bases left between them. Germline lookup yields CDR1 SNHLY and CDR2 FYNNEI. The genes are TRBV2 and TRBJ1-6, with D unclear. This clonotype was obtained from a man aged 80 or over with active or convalescent COVID-19. The sequencing input was peripheral blood. CDR3 DNA: TGTGCCAGCAGGCAACAGAATTCACCCCTCCACTTT. This codes for CASRQQNSPLHF.